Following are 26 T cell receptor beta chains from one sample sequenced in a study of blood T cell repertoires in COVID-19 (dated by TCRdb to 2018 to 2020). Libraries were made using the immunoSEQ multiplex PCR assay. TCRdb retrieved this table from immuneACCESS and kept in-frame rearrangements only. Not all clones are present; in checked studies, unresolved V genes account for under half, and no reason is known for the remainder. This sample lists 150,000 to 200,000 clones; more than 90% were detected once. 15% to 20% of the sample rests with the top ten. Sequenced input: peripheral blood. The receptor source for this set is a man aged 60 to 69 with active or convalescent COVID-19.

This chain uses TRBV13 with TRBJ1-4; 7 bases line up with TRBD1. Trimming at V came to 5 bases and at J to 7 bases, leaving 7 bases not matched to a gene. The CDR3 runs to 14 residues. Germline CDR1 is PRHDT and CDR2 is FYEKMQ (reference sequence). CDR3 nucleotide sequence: TGTGCCAGCAGCCAAGGGGGCGGCCCTGAAAAACTGTTTTTT. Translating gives CASSQGGGPEKLFF.

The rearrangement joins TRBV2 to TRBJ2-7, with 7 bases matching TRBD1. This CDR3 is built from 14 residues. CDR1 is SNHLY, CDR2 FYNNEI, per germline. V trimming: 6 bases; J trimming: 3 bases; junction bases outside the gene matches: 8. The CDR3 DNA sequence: TGTGCCAGCAGGGGGACAGACGTGTACTACGAGCAGTACTTC. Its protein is CASRGTDVYYEQYF.

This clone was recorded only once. CDR3 coding DNA: TGCGCCAGCAGCCAAGAAGGGGGGGCGATCAGGAACACTGAAGCTTTCTTT. Protein sequence: CASSQEGGAIRNTEAFF. J is TRBJ1-1 and V is TRBV4-1, with D perhaps matching TRBD1 (6 bases). CDR3 length: 17 amino acids. Germline V gene lookup returns CDR1 MGHRA and CDR2 YSYEKL. The germline V and J ends were trimmed by 0 bases and 1 base, with 15 bases remaining between them.

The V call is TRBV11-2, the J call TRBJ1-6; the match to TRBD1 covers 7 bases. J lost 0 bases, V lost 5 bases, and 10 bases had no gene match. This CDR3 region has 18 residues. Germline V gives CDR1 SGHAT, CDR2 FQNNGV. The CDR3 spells CASSGNRGPSSYNSPLHF. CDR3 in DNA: TGTGCCAGCAGCGGAAACAGGGGACCCAGCTCCTATAATTCACCCCTCCACTTT.

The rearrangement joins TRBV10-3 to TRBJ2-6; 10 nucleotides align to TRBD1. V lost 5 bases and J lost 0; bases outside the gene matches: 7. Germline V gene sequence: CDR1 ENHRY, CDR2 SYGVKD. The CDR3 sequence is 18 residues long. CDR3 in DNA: TGTGCCATCAGTCAGACAGGGGGCTATTTCTCTGGGGCCAACGTCCTGACTTTC. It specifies CAISQTGGYFSGANVLTF.

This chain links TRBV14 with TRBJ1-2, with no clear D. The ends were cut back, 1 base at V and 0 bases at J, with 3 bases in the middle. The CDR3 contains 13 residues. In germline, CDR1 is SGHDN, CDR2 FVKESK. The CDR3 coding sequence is TGTGCCAGCAGCCAAGGCGCTAACTATGGCTACACCTTC. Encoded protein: CASSQGANYGYTF.

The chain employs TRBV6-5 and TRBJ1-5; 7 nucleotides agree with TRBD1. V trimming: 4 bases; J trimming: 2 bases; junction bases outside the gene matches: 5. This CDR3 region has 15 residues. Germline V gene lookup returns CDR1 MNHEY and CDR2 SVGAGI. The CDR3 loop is CASSSQGFGNQPQHF. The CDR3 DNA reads TGTGCCAGCAGTTCACAGGGGTTCGGCAATCAGCCCCAGCATTTT.

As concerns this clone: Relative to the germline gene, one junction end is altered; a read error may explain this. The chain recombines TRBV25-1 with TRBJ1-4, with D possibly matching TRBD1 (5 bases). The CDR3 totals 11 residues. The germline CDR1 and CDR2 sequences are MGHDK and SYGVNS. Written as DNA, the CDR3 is TGTGCCACCGGGTTGGGGCTCACCATAATTTTT. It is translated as CATGLGLTIIF.

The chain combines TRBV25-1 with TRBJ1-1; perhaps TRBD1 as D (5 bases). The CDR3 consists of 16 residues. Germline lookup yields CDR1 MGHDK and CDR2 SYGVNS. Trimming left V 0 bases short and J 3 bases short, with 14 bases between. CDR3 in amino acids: CASSEYFIRADTEAFF. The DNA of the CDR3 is TGTGCCAGCAGTGAATACTTCATCAGGGCGGACACTGAAGCTTTCTTT.

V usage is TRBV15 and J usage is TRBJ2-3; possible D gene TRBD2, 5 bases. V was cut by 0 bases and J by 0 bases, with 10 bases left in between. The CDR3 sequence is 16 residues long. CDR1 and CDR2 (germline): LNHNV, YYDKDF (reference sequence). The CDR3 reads CATSRDGGLSTDTQYF. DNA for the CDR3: TGTGCCACCAGCAGAGATGGCGGGCTCAGCACAGATACGCAGTATTTT.

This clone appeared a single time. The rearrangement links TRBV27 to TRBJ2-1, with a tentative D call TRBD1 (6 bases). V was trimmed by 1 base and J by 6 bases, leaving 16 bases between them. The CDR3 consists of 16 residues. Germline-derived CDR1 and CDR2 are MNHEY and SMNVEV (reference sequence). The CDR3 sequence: CASSLYRAPGSNEQFF. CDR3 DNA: TGTGCCAGCAGTTTATACAGGGCTCCAGGTAGCAATGAGCAGTTCTTC.

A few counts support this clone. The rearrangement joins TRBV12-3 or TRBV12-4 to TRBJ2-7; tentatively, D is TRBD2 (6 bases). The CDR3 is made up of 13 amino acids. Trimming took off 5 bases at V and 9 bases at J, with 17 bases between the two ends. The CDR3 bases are TGTGCCAGCAGTCCCGGGACTCCGTTTCGGCAGTACTTC. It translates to CASSPGTPFRQYF.

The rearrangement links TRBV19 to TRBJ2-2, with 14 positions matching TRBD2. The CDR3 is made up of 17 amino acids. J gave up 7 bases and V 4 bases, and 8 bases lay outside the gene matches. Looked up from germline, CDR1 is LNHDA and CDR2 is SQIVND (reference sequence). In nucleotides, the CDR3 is TGTGCCAGTAGTAGTGGGACTAGCGGGAGAATGGTCGGGGAGCTGTTTTTT. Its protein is CASSSGTSGRMVGELFF.

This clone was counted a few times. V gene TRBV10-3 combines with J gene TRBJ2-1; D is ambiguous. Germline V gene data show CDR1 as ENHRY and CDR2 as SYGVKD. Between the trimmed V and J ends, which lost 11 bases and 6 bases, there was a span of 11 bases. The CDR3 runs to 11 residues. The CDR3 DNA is TGTGCCGCAAGTCTCGGCAATGAGCAGTTCTTC. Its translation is CAASLGNEQFF.

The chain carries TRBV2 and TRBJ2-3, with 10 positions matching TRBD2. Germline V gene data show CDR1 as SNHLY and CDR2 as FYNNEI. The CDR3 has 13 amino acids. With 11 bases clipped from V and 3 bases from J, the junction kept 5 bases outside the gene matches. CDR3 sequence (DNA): TGTGCCTCATTAGCGGGGGGTACAGATACGCAGTATTTT. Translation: CASLAGGTDTQYF.

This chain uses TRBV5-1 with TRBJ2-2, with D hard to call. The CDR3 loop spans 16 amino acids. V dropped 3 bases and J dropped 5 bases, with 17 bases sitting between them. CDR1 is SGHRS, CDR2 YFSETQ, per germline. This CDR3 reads CASSSLTPSSTGELFF. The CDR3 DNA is TGCGCCAGCAGCTCCCTGACACCTTCTTCAACCGGGGAGCTGTTTTTT.

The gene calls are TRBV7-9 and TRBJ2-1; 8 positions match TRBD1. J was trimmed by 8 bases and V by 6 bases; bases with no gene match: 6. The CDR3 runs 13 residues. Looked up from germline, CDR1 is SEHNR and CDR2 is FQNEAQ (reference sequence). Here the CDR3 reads CASRRTGYDEQFF. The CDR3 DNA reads TGTGCCAGCAGACGGACAGGGTACGATGAGCAGTTCTTC.

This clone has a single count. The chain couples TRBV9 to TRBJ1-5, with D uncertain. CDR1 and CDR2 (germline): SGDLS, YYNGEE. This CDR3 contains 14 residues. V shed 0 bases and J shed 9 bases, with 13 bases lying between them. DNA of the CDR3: TGTGCCAGCAGCGTAGGGCAGACTTCTGGGCCCCAGCATTTT. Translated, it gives CASSVGQTSGPQHF.

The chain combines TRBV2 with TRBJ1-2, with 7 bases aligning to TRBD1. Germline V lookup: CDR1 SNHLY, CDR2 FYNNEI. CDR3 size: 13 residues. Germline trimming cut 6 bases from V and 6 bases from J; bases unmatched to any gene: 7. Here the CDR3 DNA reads TGTGCCAGCAGACAGGGGAATATGGATGGCTACACCTTC. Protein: CASRQGNMDGYTF.

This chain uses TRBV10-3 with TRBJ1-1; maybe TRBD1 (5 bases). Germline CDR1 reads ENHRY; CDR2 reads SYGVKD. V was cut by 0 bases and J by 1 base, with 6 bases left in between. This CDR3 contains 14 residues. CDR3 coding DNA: TGTGCCATCAGTGAGTCAGGGGCGAACACTGAAGCTTTCTTT. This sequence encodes CAISESGANTEAFF.

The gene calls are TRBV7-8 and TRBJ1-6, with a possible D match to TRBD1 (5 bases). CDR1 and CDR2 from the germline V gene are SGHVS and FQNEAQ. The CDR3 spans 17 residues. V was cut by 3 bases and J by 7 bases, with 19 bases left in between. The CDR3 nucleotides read TGTGCCAGCAGCTTTGTCCGACAGCTTATGTCAAATTCACCCCTCCACTTT. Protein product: CASSFVRQLMSNSPLHF. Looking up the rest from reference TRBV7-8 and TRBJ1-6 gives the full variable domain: GAGVSQSPRYKVAKRGQDVALRCDPISGHVSLFWYQQALGQGPEFLTYFQNEAQLDKSGLPSDRFFAERPEGSVSTLKIQRTQQEDSAVYLCASSFVRQLMSNSPLHFGNGTRLTVT.

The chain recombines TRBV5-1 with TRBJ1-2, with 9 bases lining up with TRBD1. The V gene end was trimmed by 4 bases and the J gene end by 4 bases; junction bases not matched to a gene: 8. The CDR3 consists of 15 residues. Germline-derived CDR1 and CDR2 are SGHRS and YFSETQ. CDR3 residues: CASSLGQQGAYGYTF. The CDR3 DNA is TGCGCCAGCAGCCTTGGACAACAGGGGGCCTATGGCTACACCTTC.

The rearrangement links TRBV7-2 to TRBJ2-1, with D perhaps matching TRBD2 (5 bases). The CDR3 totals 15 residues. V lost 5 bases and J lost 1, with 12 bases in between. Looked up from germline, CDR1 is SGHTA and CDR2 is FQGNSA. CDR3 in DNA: TGTGCCAGCAGCCCCGACTACTATTCCTACAATGAGCAGTTCTTC. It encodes CASSPDYYSYNEQFF.

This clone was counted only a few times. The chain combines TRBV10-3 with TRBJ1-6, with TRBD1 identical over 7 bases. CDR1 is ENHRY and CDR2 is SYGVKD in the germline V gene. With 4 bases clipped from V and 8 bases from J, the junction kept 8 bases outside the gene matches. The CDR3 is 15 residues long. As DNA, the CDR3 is TGTGCCATCAGTGTCGTCGAGGGGGCGGATTCACCCCTCCACTTT. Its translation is CAISVVEGADSPLHF.

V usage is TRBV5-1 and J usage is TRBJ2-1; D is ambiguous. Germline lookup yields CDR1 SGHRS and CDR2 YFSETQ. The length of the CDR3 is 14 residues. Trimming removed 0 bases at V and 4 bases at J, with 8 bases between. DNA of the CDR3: TGCGCCAGCAGCTTGGTATTAGCATACAATGAGCAGTTCTTC. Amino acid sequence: CASSLVLAYNEQFF. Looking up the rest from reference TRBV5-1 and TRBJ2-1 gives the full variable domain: KAGVTQTPRYLIKTRGQQVTLSCSPISGHRSVSWYQQTPGQGLQFLFEYFSETQRNKGNFPGRFSGRQFSNSRSEMNVSTLELGDSALYLCASSLVLAYNEQFFGPGTRLTVL.

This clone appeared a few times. CDR3 protein: CASRASGRLETQYF. The CDR3 bases are TGTGCCAGCAGGGCTAGCGGGAGATTAGAGACCCAGTACTTC. This chain joins TRBV3-1 (or the pseudogene TRBV3-2) and TRBJ2-5; 10 nucleotides align to TRBD2. This CDR3 contains 14 residues. V lost 6 bases to trimming and J lost 4 bases; unmatched junction nucleotides: 5. CDR1 LGHDT and CDR2 YNNKEL come from the germline V gene (reference sequence).